The 31 T cell receptor beta chains in this list originate from one sample, sequenced in a study of early T cells in non-severe SARS-CoV-2 infection. TCRdb redid the calling of the 5' RACE reads with MiXCR, one entry per CDR3 protein. The sample holds 30,000 to 35,000 distinct CDR3 sequences, about 4.6% seen once. The specimen was whole blood. The receptors shown here come from an adult who was a healthcare worker with PCR-confirmed SARS-CoV-2 infection or an uninfected control (not recorded which).

This clonotype was counted many times. The rearrangement joins TRBV20-1 to TRBJ2-3; D is perhaps TRBD1 or TRBD2 (6 bases each). This CDR3 has 13 residues. With 4 bases removed from V and 5 bases from J, the gap between germline ends came to 13 bases. Looked up from germline, CDR1 is DFQATT and CDR2 is SNEGSKA (reference sequence). The CDR3 bases are TGCAGTGCTAAGCCGGGGGCAGGAGATACGCAGTATTTT. Translated, it gives CSAKPGAGDTQYF.

This clonotype was recorded at least ten times. The rearrangement links TRBV6-4 to TRBJ2-2; no firm D call. The length of the CDR3 is 13 residues. Germline-derived CDR1 and CDR2 are MRHNA and SNTAGT. Deletions cut 4 bases from V and 5 bases from J, with 8 bases between. In DNA, the CDR3 is TGTGCCAGCAGTGTTGTGGGGACCGGGGAGCTGTTTTTT. Translating it yields CASSVVGTGELFF.

This clonotype appeared many times. V is TRBV24-1 and J is TRBJ2-5; the D gene is possibly TRBD1 (6 bases). With 4 bases removed from V and 6 bases from J, the gap between germline ends came to 11 bases. There are 13 residues in the CDR3. Germline values: CDR1 KGHDR, CDR2 SFDVKD. This CDR3 is CATSESRGKTQYF. CDR3 DNA sequence: TGTGCCACCAGTGAATCCAGGGGCAAGACCCAGTACTTC.

This chain joins TRBV29-1 and TRBJ2-5; 10 nucleotides line up with TRBD2. Germline lookup yields CDR1 SQVTM and CDR2 ANQGSEA. This CDR3 spans 14 amino acids. V dropped 5 bases and J dropped 1; count of bases not matched to a gene: 4. CDR3 sequence reads: CSVIAGGLQETQYF. The CDR3 bases are TGCAGCGTTATAGCGGGGGGACTCCAAGAGACCCAGTACTTC.

In this sample, this clonotype turned up many times. The chain employs TRBV6-5 and TRBJ2-6; D is possibly TRBD2 (5 bases). The germline V gene has CDR1 MNHEY and CDR2 SVGAGI. The CDR3 is made up of 17 amino acids. The V gene lost 0 bases and the J gene lost 2 bases, with 11 bases spanning the gap. The CDR3 spells CASSYSNPGAGANVLTF. The CDR3 nucleotides read TGTGCCAGCAGTTACTCGAACCCCGGGGCTGGGGCCAACGTCCTGACTTTC.

This clonotype has more than one count but fewer than ten. The gene calls are TRBV9 and TRBJ2-2; 11 bases match TRBD2. Germline trimming cut 2 bases from V and 6 bases from J; bases unmatched to any gene: 9. Germline V gene sequence: CDR1 SGDLS, CDR2 YYNGEE. The CDR3 consists of 17 residues. The CDR3 region is CASSVSLAGGPPGELFF. CDR3 nucleotides: TGTGCCAGCAGCGTTTCGCTAGCGGGGGGCCCCCCCGGGGAGCTGTTTTTT.

This clonotype was counted ten times or more. The chain has TRBV5-1 and TRBJ1-2; the match to TRBD1 covers 7 bases. After removal of 4 bases from V and 3 bases from J, the junction contained 3 bases not matched to a gene. Germline-derived CDR1 and CDR2 are SGHRS and YFSETQ. The CDR3 is 13 amino acids. Here the CDR3 DNA reads TGCGCCAGCAGCCCAGGACAGGACTATGGCTACACCTTC. It specifies CASSPGQDYGYTF.

The CDR3 DNA follows: TGTGCCAGCAGCTTAACCCCTAGCGGGCTTCAAGAGACCCAGTACTTC. Translating it yields CASSLTPSGLQETQYF. This chain links TRBV7-2 with TRBJ2-5, with TRBD2 identical over 8 bases. Germline V lookup: CDR1 SGHTA, CDR2 FQGNSA. The CDR3 totals 16 residues. Losses at the gene ends were 2 bases for V and 2 bases for J; bases not matched to a gene: 7.

This clonotype showed up many times. This chain connects TRBV29-1 to TRBJ2-3; 9 nucleotides agree with TRBD2. This CDR3 is 13 amino acids long. CDR1 is SQVTM, CDR2 ANQGSEA, per germline. With V trimmed by 8 bases and J by 1 base, 4 bases remained unmatched. The CDR3 sequence is CSHSGRGTDTQYF. In DNA form, the CDR3 reads TGCAGCCATAGCGGGAGAGGCACAGATACGCAGTATTTT.

This clonotype has ten or more counts. This chain joins TRBV27 and TRBJ2-1; 7 bases line up with TRBD1. V trimming: 6 bases; J trimming: 1 base; junction bases outside the gene matches: 6. CDR3 size: 15 residues. Per the germline V gene, CDR1 is MNHEY and CDR2 is SMNVEV (reference sequence). CDR3 coding DNA: TGTGCCAGCAGCCTAGACAGGGCATCCTACAATGAGCAGTTCTTC. Amino acid sequence: CASSLDRASYNEQFF.

This clonotype occurred many times. The V call is TRBV20-1, the J call TRBJ2-7; D tentatively fits TRBD1 or TRBD2 (5 bases each). Germline CDR1 reads DFQATT; CDR2 reads SNEGSKA (reference sequence). This CDR3 contains 12 residues. CDR3 in DNA: TGCAGCGCAAGGGGAGCGGTCTACGAGCAGTACTTC. It specifies CSARGAVYEQYF.

This clonotype was seen only a few times. The chain has TRBV12-3 or TRBV12-4 and TRBJ2-4; TRBD2 matches at 10 bases. V lost 5 bases, J lost 4 bases, and 11 bases stayed unmatched. The CDR3 is 17 residues long. The chain's CDR3 is CASSPMGGGLAKNIQYF. The CDR3 coding sequence is TGTGCCAGCAGTCCAATGGGAGGGGGACTAGCGAAAAACATTCAGTACTTC.

This clonotype was counted at least ten times. The chain joins TRBV6-6 to TRBJ2-5; 8 positions agree with TRBD1. With V trimmed by 7 bases and J by 3 bases, 7 bases remained unmatched. The CDR3 consists of 14 residues. Germline values: CDR1 MNHNY, CDR2 SVGAGI (reference sequence). The chain's CDR3 is CASIRTGMEETQYF. The CDR3 DNA follows: TGTGCCAGCATTAGGACAGGGATGGAAGAGACCCAGTACTTC.

This clonotype was counted many times. This chain connects TRBV18 to TRBJ1-6; 8 bases are a match to TRBD1. This CDR3 contains 15 residues. V shed 6 bases and J 7 bases; nucleotides not matched to a gene: 8. Germline V lookup: CDR1 KGHSH, CDR2 LQKENI. CDR3: CASSAARDRNSPLHF. DNA for the CDR3: TGTGCCAGCTCTGCTGCTAGGGACAGGAATTCACCCCTCCACTTT.

This clonotype showed up many times. The chain recombines TRBV19 with TRBJ2-1; D gene uncertain. The V and J ends lost 10 bases and 0 bases respectively, with 13 bases between them. The length of the CDR3 is 14 residues. Germline values: CDR1 LNHDA, CDR2 SQIVND (reference sequence). The CDR3 loop is CAIGSSSSYNEQFF. The DNA for the CDR3 is TGTGCCATTGGGTCATCTAGCTCCTACAATGAGCAGTTCTTC. Supplemented by reference TRBV19 and TRBJ2-1, the full variable domain reads DGGITQSPKYLFRKEGQNVTLSCEQNLNHDAMYWYRQDPGQGLRLIYYSQIVNDFQKGDIAEGYSVSREKKESFPLTVTSAQKNPTAFYLCAIGSSSSYNEQFFGPGTRLTVL.

This clonotype was found many times. V is TRBV15 and J is TRBJ2-7, with 9 bases matching TRBD1. Germline CDR1 and CDR2: LNHNV and YYDKDF (reference sequence). The junction had 18 bases not matched to a gene; V was cut back by 4 bases and J by 5 bases. The CDR3 is 18 amino acids. DNA of the CDR3: TGTGCCACCAGCATCACCGGGACAGGGAAAGGTTTTAAGGACGAGCAGTACTTC. Translated, it gives CATSITGTGKGFKDEQYF.

This clonotype was picked up a small number of times. The gene calls are TRBV3-1 and TRBJ1-3; weak D call: TRBD1 (5 bases). Trimming removed 5 bases from V and 4 bases from J, with 12 bases in between. Germline CDR1 and CDR2: LGHDT and YNNKEL (reference sequence). CDR3 length: 14 amino acids. In DNA form, the CDR3 reads TGTGCCAGCAGCTCCGGGGGAATGGGAAACACCATATATTTT. Amino acid sequence: CASSSGGMGNTIYF.

This clonotype has at least ten counts. The rearrangement uses TRBV5-1 and TRBJ2-5, with 12 bases aligning to TRBD2. Germline V CDR1 and CDR2: SGHRS, YFSETQ. This CDR3 contains 15 residues. With 5 bases clipped from V and 2 bases from J, the junction kept 4 bases outside the gene matches. CDR3 protein: CASSSLAGGQETQYF. Written as DNA, the CDR3 is TGCGCCAGCAGTTCTCTAGCGGGAGGGCAAGAGACCCAGTACTTC.

The chain carries TRBV7-9 and TRBJ1-5, with D perhaps matching TRBD1 (6 bases). The V and J ends lost 4 bases and 2 bases respectively, with 12 bases between them. The CDR3 contains 15 residues. CDR1 is SEHNR, CDR2 FQNEAQ, per germline (reference sequence). In DNA form, the CDR3 reads TGTGCCAGCAGCTCCGTGGGGGGCCGCAATCAGCCCCAGCATTTT. Translation gives CASSSVGGRNQPQHF. Based on the CDR3 plus reference TRBV7-9 and TRBJ1-5, the full variable domain is DTGVSQNPRHKITKRGQNVTFRCDPISEHNRLYWYRQTLGQGPEFLTYFQNEAQLEKSRLLSDRFSAERPKGSFSTLEIQRTEQGDSAMYLCASSSVGGRNQPQHFGDGTRLSIL.

This clonotype was counted at least ten times. V gene TRBV2 combines with J gene TRBJ2-1, with D hard to call. The V end lost 4 bases, the J end lost 0 bases, and 7 bases lay between the germline ends. The germline gives CDR1 SNHLY, CDR2 FYNNEI. The CDR3 spans 14 residues. Here the CDR3 DNA reads TGTGCCAGCAGTGGGGTCAGCTCCTACAATGAGCAGTTCTTC. Translating gives CASSGVSSYNEQFF. Using reference TRBV2 and TRBJ2-1 for the parts outside the CDR3, the full variable domain is EPEVTQTPSHQVTQMGQEVILRCVPISNHLYFYWYRQILGQKVEFLVSFYNNEISEKSEIFDDQFSVERPDGSNFTLKIRSTKLEDSAMYFCASSGVSSYNEQFFGPGTRLTVL.

This clonotype was observed many times. This chain connects TRBV9 to TRBJ2-2; D may match TRBD1 or TRBD2 (5 bases each). Trimming removed 1 base from V and 0 bases from J, with 10 bases in between. Germline values: CDR1 SGDLS, CDR2 YYNGEE. The CDR3 sequence is 16 residues long. The CDR3 sequence: CASSVTGASNTGELFF. For the CDR3, the DNA is TGTGCCAGCAGCGTAACCGGGGCCTCGAACACCGGGGAGCTGTTTTTT. The whole variable domain, filled in from reference TRBV9 and TRBJ2-2, reads DSGVTQTPKHLITATGQRVTLRCSPRSGDLSVYWYQQSLDQGLQFLIQYYNGEERAKGNILERFSAQQFPDLHSELNLSSLELGDSALYFCASSVTGASNTGELFFGEGSRLTVL.

This clonotype occurred many times. The chain has TRBV5-4 and TRBJ2-2, with 7 bases lining up with TRBD1. V lost 4 bases and J lost 5; bases outside the gene matches: 2. The CDR3 extends over 13 amino acids. Germline V CDR1 and CDR2: SGHNT, YYREEE (reference sequence). CDR3 protein: CASSPRGTGELFF. In DNA, the CDR3 is TGTGCCAGCAGCCCCAGGGGGACCGGGGAGCTGTTTTTT. The complete variable domain, with remaining parts taken from reference TRBV5-4 and TRBJ2-2, reads ETGVTQSPTHLIKTRGQQVTLRCSSQSGHNTVSWYQQALGQGPQFIFQYYREEENGRGNFPPRFSGLQFPNYSSELNVNALELDDSALYLCASSPRGTGELFFGEGSRLTVL.

This clonotype was observed a few times. V usage is TRBV6-1 and J usage is TRBJ2-3; TRBD2 aligns across 8 bases. CDR3 length equals 16 residues. Looked up from germline, CDR1 is MNHNS and CDR2 is SASEGT. Trimming at V came to 7 bases and at J to 0 bases, leaving 9 bases not matched to a gene. CDR3 loop: CASMHRVAGSTDTQYF. CDR3 DNA: TGTGCCAGCATGCACAGGGTAGCGGGGAGCACAGATACGCAGTATTTT.

This chain connects TRBV10-3 to TRBJ2-7, with 8 bases aligning to TRBD1. In germline, CDR1 is ENHRY, CDR2 SYGVKD. J was trimmed by 5 bases and V by 8 bases; bases with no gene match: 11. The CDR3 extends over 14 amino acids. This CDR3 reads CAIQEGQDMDEQYF. The CDR3 nucleotides read TGTGCCATCCAAGAGGGACAGGACATGGACGAGCAGTACTTC.

This clonotype has a count of ten or more. J is TRBJ1-2 and V is TRBV7-8; D possibly corresponds to TRBD1 (5 bases). Germline-derived CDR1 and CDR2 are SGHVS and FQNEAQ. The CDR3 loop spans 16 amino acids. V was trimmed by 5 bases and J by 4 bases, leaving 20 bases between them. The CDR3 DNA is TGTGCCAGCAGCCCCCGCGGTGGGGGAACCCTCTATGGCTACACCTTC. Its protein product is CASSPRGGGTLYGYTF.

This clonotype was picked up a small number of times. The chain recombines TRBV5-1 with TRBJ2-7; 8 bases fit TRBD2. Unmatched junction bases numbered 9, after V lost 7 bases and J lost 0 bases. The CDR3 runs to 15 residues. CDR1 is SGHRS, CDR2 YFSETQ, per germline. The DNA of the CDR3 is TGCGCCAGCGATCCGGGAGGGGGGCCCTCCTACGAGCAGTACTTC. Its protein is CASDPGGGPSYEQYF. The entire variable domain, with the rest obtained from reference TRBV5-1 and TRBJ2-7, is as follows: KAGVTQTPRYLIKTRGQQVTLSCSPISGHRSVSWYQQTPGQGLQFLFEYFSETQRNKGNFPGRFSGRQFSNSRSEMNVSTLELGDSALYLCASDPGGGPSYEQYFGPGTRLTVT.

This clonotype was counted at least ten times. The genes are TRBV19 and TRBJ2-2; 8 bases are a match to TRBD2. Germline trimming cut 7 bases from V and 6 bases from J; bases unmatched to any gene: 7. The CDR3 is 14 amino acids. Per germline, CDR1 LNHDA and CDR2 SQIVND (reference sequence). This chain's CDR3 is CASNPGLGAGELFF. The CDR3 DNA reads TGTGCCAGTAACCCGGGACTAGGGGCCGGGGAGCTGTTTTTT.

This clonotype occurred a few times. This chain links TRBV28 with TRBJ1-5; D might be TRBD1 (5 bases). Germline V gene sequence: CDR1 MDHEN, CDR2 SYDVKM. Deletions cut 6 bases from V and 5 bases from J, with 14 bases between. The CDR3 totals 14 residues. CDR3 sequence (DNA): TGTGCCAGCAGCCTGGGACGGATAGATCAGCCCCAGCATTTT. Encoded protein: CASSLGRIDQPQHF.

Points on this clonotype: This may arise from a read error, as a much more abundant clone is one base away. The CDR3 end shows no conserved phenylalanine or tryptophan, and so a read error is likely. The rearrangement links TRBV29-1 to TRBJ2-1, with D maybe TRBD2 (5 bases). Germline lookup yields CDR1 SQVTM and CDR2 ANQGSEA. This CDR3 has 12 residues. V lost 4 bases to trimming and J lost 9 bases, with 13 bases between them. The CDR3 nucleotides are TGCAGCGTTGGGGGAGTTTCGGGTGAGCAGTTCTCC. Translating it yields CSVGGVSGEQFS.

This clonotype was recorded a few times. The rearrangement uses TRBV20-1 and TRBJ2-1; 11 bases fit TRBD2. V was pared by 6 bases and J by 5 bases, with 3 bases of the junction left unmatched. CDR1 is DFQATT and CDR2 is SNEGSKA in the germline V gene (reference sequence). The length of the CDR3 is 13 residues. The CDR3, as DNA: TGCAGTGCCCCTAGCGGGGGGAACAATGAGCAGTTCTTC. Its protein product is CSAPSGGNNEQFF.

This clonotype was counted many times. V usage is TRBV4-2 and J usage is TRBJ2-5; D not certain. Germline CDR1 reads LGHNA; CDR2 reads YNFKEQ. With 4 bases removed from V and 4 bases from J, the gap between germline ends came to 13 bases. The CDR3 contains 14 residues. CDR3 sequence (DNA): TGTGCCAGCAGCCCCGGGCCAAACCCAGAGACCCAGTACTTC. Translated: CASSPGPNPETQYF.